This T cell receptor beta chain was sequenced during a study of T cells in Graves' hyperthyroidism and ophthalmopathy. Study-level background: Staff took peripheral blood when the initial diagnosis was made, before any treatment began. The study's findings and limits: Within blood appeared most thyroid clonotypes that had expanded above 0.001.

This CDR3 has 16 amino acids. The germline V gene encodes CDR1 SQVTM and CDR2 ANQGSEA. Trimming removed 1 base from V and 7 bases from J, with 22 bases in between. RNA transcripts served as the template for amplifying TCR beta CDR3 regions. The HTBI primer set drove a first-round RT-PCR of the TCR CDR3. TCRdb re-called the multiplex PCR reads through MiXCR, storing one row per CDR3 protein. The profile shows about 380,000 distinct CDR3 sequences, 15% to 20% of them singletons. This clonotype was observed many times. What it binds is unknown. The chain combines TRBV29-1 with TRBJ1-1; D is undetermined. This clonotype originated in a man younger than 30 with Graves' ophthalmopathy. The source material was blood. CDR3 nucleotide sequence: TGCAGCGTTGAAGGCCTCGGGGTTATAGGATCCGGTGAAGCTTTCTTT. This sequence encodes CSVEGLGVIGSGEAFF.